This T cell receptor beta chain was documented in a study of CD8+ T cells in alopecia areata. As for the study in general: Tofacitinib was taken orally by treated patients, and the dose was 5 to 10 mg twice daily. Once tofacitinib had been taken for 6 to 18 months, 6 months off drug followed. Study-level results: Many expanded lesional clones persisted in scalp and blood during tofacitinib. Resident alphabeta T-cell populations of normal skin are likewise subject to sequencing in scalp samples.

In its sample, this clone was seen a few times. Its antigen remains unidentified. RNA was isolated and reverse transcribed to cDNA, the sequencing template. Sequencing used immunoSEQ multiplex PCR; TCRdb keeps in-frame clones, though not all of them. The sample includes around 190,000 clones, over 60% seen only once; the top ten take 4% to 4.5%. The treatment here: oral pan-JAK inhibitor, 5-10 mg twice daily. The CDR3 has 15 residues. Between the trimmed V and J ends, which lost 6 bases and 0 bases, there was a span of 17 bases. CDR1 is SQVTM and CDR2 is ANQGSEA in the germline V gene. The chain uses TRBV29-1 and TRBJ1-2; D ambiguous. The sequenced sample was CD4+ T cells sorted from blood, obtained at week 4, from a patient treated with tofacitinib. The sequence was collected from a human donor with alopecia areata. The CDR3 here is CSVLAAGSSNYGYTF. CDR3 in DNA: TGCAGCGTCCTCGCCGCCGGGAGCTCTAACTATGGCTACACCTTC.